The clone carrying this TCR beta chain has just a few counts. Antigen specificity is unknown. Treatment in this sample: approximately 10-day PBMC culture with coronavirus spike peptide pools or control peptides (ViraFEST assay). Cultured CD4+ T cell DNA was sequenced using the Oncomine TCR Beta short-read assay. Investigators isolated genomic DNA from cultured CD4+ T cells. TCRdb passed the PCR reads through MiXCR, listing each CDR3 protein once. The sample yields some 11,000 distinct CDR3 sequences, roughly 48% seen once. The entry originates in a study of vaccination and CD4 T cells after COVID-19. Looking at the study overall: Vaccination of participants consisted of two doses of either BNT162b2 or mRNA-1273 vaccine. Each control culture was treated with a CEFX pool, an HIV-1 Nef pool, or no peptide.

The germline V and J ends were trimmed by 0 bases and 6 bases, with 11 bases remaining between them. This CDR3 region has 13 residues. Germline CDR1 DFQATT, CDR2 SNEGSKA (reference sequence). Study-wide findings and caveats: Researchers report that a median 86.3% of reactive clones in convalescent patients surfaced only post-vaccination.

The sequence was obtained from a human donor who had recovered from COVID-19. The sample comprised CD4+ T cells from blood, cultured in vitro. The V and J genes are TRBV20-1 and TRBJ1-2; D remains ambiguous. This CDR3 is CSARDSLAHGYTF. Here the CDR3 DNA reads TGCAGTGCTAGAGACAGTTTGGCCCATGGCTACACCTTC.